This T cell receptor beta chain was captured by sequencing in a study of blood T cells in healthy people across ages. A J-beta primer mix and a sample-barcoded 5' primer were used in a second PCR of about 7 to 11 cycles. TCRdb processed the 5' RACE reads anew with MiXCR; each CDR3 protein has one entry. Of fewer than 900,000 distinct CDR3 sequences in the sample, around 46% are singletons; the top ten hold less than 25%. Overall study findings and caveats: The long-lived group displayed more naive CD4+ cells, plus higher diversity, than the aged donors did.

In this sample, this clonotype turned up many times. Its specificity is unknown. This TCR was sampled from a woman aged 60-75 years in good health. Sequencing input: blood.

The CDR3: CASRATGVAGGGEQFF. DNA for the CDR3: TGTGCCAGCAGAGCGACCGGGGTAGCGGGAGGAGGTGAGCAGTTCTTC. The chain uses TRBV7-3 and TRBJ2-1, with 10 bases aligning to TRBD2. Germline V lookup: CDR1 SGHTA, CDR2 FQGTGA. CDR3 length: 16 residues. V shed 6 bases, J shed 9 bases, and the junction held 14 bases outside the gene matches.